This T cell receptor (beta chain) was obtained from a study of blood T cell repertoires in COVID-19. For the study at large: There were acute and convalescent COVID-19 samples, and they came from the United States, Italy and Spain.

The V gene's germline CDR1 is MNHEY and CDR2 SMNVEV (reference sequence). With V trimmed by 5 bases and J by 6 bases, 7 bases remained unmatched. The CDR3 covers 15 residues. Residents of under 25 US areas, aged roughly 18 to 89 years, made up the participants. Each participant's cohort was designated according to participant-reported clinical history. Sequenced by immunoSEQ multiplex PCR; TCRdb stores in-frame clones only, minus some. Counted here are 150,000 to 200,000 clones, roughly 80% occurring once; the ten biggest clones make up more than 4.5%. The chain carries TRBV27 and TRBJ2-2, with TRBD1 matching 9 bases. Sequences were obtained from PBMCs or T cells enriched from blood (not recorded which). The TCR sequence derives from a woman aged 55 to 70 with acute COVID-19. The CDR3 bases are TGTGCCAGCAGTACCAACAGGGGGCGCCCCGGGGAGCTGTTTTTT. Translated, it gives CASSTNRGRPGELFF.